Given below is one TCR beta chain in context. This sample was taken from a study of blood T cells in healthy people across ages. The CDR3 runs to 15 residues. Germline CDR1 reads SQVTM; CDR2 reads ANQGSEA. V lost 3 bases and J lost 4, with 17 bases in between. The second PCR ran about 7 to 12 cycles with a sample-barcoded 5' primer and J-beta primers. Via MiXCR, TCRdb re-called the 5' RACE reads, giving one row per CDR3 protein. This table holds more than 1,000,000 distinct CDR3 sequences, roughly 24% found once. It was roughly 10 milliliters of peripheral blood that were drawn from each donor. The data were also submitted as part of a second study, on T cells of mothers and their children. This second report adds: The sample comes from fewer than 10 healthy Caucasian donors: mothers and children. The extracted RNA was employed in its entirety for cDNA synthesis, at about 1.4 ug per 15 ul. Nobody spotted any persistent microchimeric T cell clones.

This sequence joins TRBV29-1 and TRBJ2-3; D is unclear. Sequencing was performed on blood. This receptor was obtained from a girl aged 2 to 9 in good health. In DNA form, the CDR3 reads TGCAGCGTTGAGCGTGAGCTTGTTAGGGCAGATACGCAGTATTTT. It translates to CSVERELVRADTQYF.